Listed below are T cell receptor beta chains from one sample, sequenced in a study of blood T cell repertoires in COVID-19. Libraries were prepared by immunoSEQ multiplex PCR; TCRdb keeps only in-frame clonotypes and omits some of them. This table has 200,000 to 300,000 clones, approximately 90% appearing once. The sequenced sample was peripheral blood. The receptor set was obtained from a man aged 60 to 69 who had recovered from COVID-19. CDR3s include the opening cysteine and the closing phenylalanine or tryptophan. Each record gives: clone size, J gene, D gene, V gene, CDR3 DNA, CDR3 protein. D genes are given only for firm matches. The size of a clone is reported for some rows only, either as once, few or many, or as a class for expanded clones.

size: .; J: TRBJ2-4; D: .; V: TRBV7-9; DNA: TGTGCCAGCACTCCATTAACAGGCAAAAACATTCAGTACTTC; CDR3: CASTPLTGKNIQYF
size: .; J: TRBJ2-3; D: TRBD2; V: TRBV18; DNA: TGTGCCAGCTCACCACCGACTAGCGGGGGGGCCGCAGGTACGCAGTATTTT; CDR3: CASSPPTSGGAAGTQYF
size: .; J: TRBJ1-2; D: .; V: TRBV5-6; DNA: TGTGCCAGCAGCTGGGGGGGAACAGGGAGCTATGGCTACACCTTC; CDR3: CASSWGGTGSYGYTF
size: .; J: TRBJ2-1; D: .; V: TRBV15; DNA: TGTGCCACCAGCAGAGAAACGACAGGCAATGAGCAGTTCTTC; CDR3: CATSRETTGNEQFF
size: .; J: TRBJ2-3; D: .; V: TRBV5-1; DNA: TGCGCCAGCAGCCCTCAGACAGCAGTAGATACGCAGTATTTT; CDR3: CASSPQTAVDTQYF
size: few; J: TRBJ1-4; D: .; V: TRBV11-2; DNA: TGTGCCAGCAGCTTTACAGGGTCTACTAATGAAAAACTGTTTTTT; CDR3: CASSFTGSTNEKLFF
size: .; J: TRBJ1-2; D: .; V: TRBV15; DNA: TGTGCCACCAGCAGAGAGCCAGGGGATGGCTACACCTTC; CDR3: CATSREPGDGYTF
size: .; J: TRBJ2-2; D: TRBD1; V: TRBV3-1/TRBV3-2; DNA: TGTGCCAGCAGCCAAGAGTGGACAGGACTCACCGGGGAGCTGTTTTTT; CDR3: CASSQEWTGLTGELFF
size: .; J: TRBJ2-1; D: .; V: TRBV24-1; DNA: TGTGCCACCAGTATAGCGGAGGCCAATGAGCAGTTCTTC; CDR3: CATSIAEANEQFF
size: .; J: TRBJ2-3; D: .; V: TRBV24-1; DNA: TGTGCCACCAGTTCGACAGTAACTAGCACAGATACGCAGTATTTT; CDR3: CATSSTVTSTDTQYF
size: once; J: TRBJ1-1; D: .; V: TRBV5-1; DNA: TGCGCCAGCAGCCCGGGGGGGGGTGGCGACACTGAAGCTTTCTTT; CDR3: CASSPGGGGDTEAFF
size: once; J: TRBJ1-2; D: TRBD1; V: TRBV5-4; DNA: TGTGCCAGCAGCGCCACGGGGACAGGGATAAAGATTGGCTATGGCTACACCTTC; CDR3: CASSATGTGIKIGYGYTF
size: .; J: TRBJ2-2; D: TRBD2; V: TRBV3-1/TRBV3-2; DNA: TGTGCCAGCAGCCCCACCGGGACTAGCAACACCGGGGAGCTGTTTTTT; CDR3: CASSPTGTSNTGELFF
size: .; J: TRBJ1-6; D: .; V: TRBV10-3; DNA: TGTGCCATCAGTGTAGGGGTTATATCACCCCTCCACTTT; CDR3: CAISVGVISPLHF
size: .; J: TRBJ1-2; D: .; V: TRBV10-3; DNA: TGTGCCATCACCCCGGAGTCGATACCCCGGGGGTATGGCTACACCTTC; CDR3: CAITPESIPRGYGYTF
size: .; J: TRBJ2-5; D: .; V: TRBV2; DNA: TGTGCCAGCTCAACAGGGTTGGGAGAGACCCAGTACTTC; CDR3: CASSTGLGETQYF
size: .; J: TRBJ1-1; D: .; V: TRBV5-1; DNA: TGCGCCAGCATCGGCGGGACTGAAGCTTTCTTT; CDR3: CASIGGTEAFF
size: few; J: TRBJ1-2; D: .; V: TRBV6-1; DNA: TGTGCCAGCAGTGAAGCTAAGGACTTCTATGGCTACACCTTC; CDR3: CASSEAKDFYGYTF
size: .; J: TRBJ2-3; D: .; V: TRBV6-1; DNA: TGTGCCAGCAGTGAAGGATGGAGGGGGCTGCATACGCAGTATTTT; CDR3: CASSEGWRGLHTQYF
size: few; J: TRBJ1-4; D: .; V: TRBV5-6; DNA: TGTGCCAGCAGCCTATTAACAACTAATGAAAAACTGTTTTTT; CDR3: CASSLLTTNEKLFF
size: .; J: TRBJ2-2; D: TRBD2; V: TRBV2; DNA: TGTGCCAGCAGCGTCGGGACTAGCGGGGGGGCCGGGGAGCTGTTTTTT; CDR3: CASSVGTSGGAGELFF
size: few; J: TRBJ1-1; D: .; V: TRBV2; DNA: TGTGCCAGCAGTCGACAGAGCACTGAAGCTTTCTTT; CDR3: CASSRQSTEAFF
size: .; J: TRBJ2-3; D: .; V: TRBV18; DNA: TGTGCCAGTACAGGGCGGGTTGGCACAGATACGCAGTATTTT; CDR3: CASTGRVGTDTQYF
size: .; J: TRBJ1-6; D: .; V: TRBV30; DNA: TGTGCCTGGGCACGTCAGTCTAATTCACCCCTCCACTTT; CDR3: CAWARQSNSPLHF
size: .; J: TRBJ1-2; D: .; V: TRBV7-9; DNA: TGTGCCAGCAGCTCCTGGGGAGGTACGGATGGCTACACCTTC; CDR3: CASSSWGGTDGYTF
size: .; J: TRBJ1-2; D: .; V: TRBV30; DNA: TGTGCCTGGAGTGTAAGGACAGCTGGCTATGGCTACACCTTC; CDR3: CAWSVRTAGYGYTF
size: .; J: TRBJ1-5; D: .; V: TRBV7-9; DNA: TGTGCCAGCAGCCCAATTAGCAATCAGCCCCAGCATTTT; CDR3: CASSPISNQPQHF
size: .; J: TRBJ2-6; D: TRBD1; V: TRBV3-1/TRBV3-2; DNA: TGTGCCAGCAGCCGTGGGTACCCGGGACAGGGGAGCTCTGGGGCCAACGTCCTGACTTTC; CDR3: CASSRGYPGQGSSGANVLTF
size: few; J: TRBJ2-7; D: .; V: TRBV10-2; DNA: TGCGCCAGCACGCAGGGTAAAGCCTACGAGCAGTACTTC; CDR3: CASTQGKAYEQYF
size: few; J: TRBJ2-1; D: .; V: TRBV7-2; DNA: TGTGCCAGCAGCTTAGAACGGTCCGGGCAGTTCTTC; CDR3: CASSLERSGQFF
size: .; J: TRBJ2-3; D: .; V: TRBV29-1; DNA: TGCAGCTTCACGGCTAGCTATACCACAGATACGCAGTATTTT; CDR3: CSFTASYTTDTQYF
size: once; J: TRBJ1-6; D: .; V: TRBV30; DNA: TGTGCCTGGAGCATAGGACAGATATATAATTCACCCCTCCACTTT; CDR3: CAWSIGQIYNSPLHF
size: .; J: TRBJ2-2; D: .; V: TRBV19; DNA: TGTGCCAGTAGTATTAGGACAACGAACACCGGGGAGCTGTTTTTT; CDR3: CASSIRTTNTGELFF
size: once; J: TRBJ1-5; D: TRBD1; V: TRBV18; DNA: TGTGCCAGCTCACACCGGGACAGGAGCAATCAGCCCCAGCATTTT; CDR3: CASSHRDRSNQPQHF
size: .; J: TRBJ1-2; D: .; V: TRBV18; DNA: TGTGCCAGCTCACCACCGGGCAGGAACTATGGCTACACCTTC; CDR3: CASSPPGRNYGYTF
size: .; J: TRBJ2-2; D: .; V: TRBV9; DNA: TGTGCCAGCAGCGTAGTTGAGGGGGTGTGGAACACCGGGGAGCTGTTTTTT; CDR3: CASSVVEGVWNTGELFF
size: .; J: TRBJ2-5; D: TRBD1; V: TRBV24-1; DNA: TGTGCCACCAGTTCTGCAGGGGGAGAGACCCAGTACTTC; CDR3: CATSSAGGETQYF
size: once; J: TRBJ1-1; D: TRBD1; V: TRBV12-3/TRBV12-4; DNA: TGTGCCAGCATCGACAGGGGTTGGGCTGAAGCTTTCTTT; CDR3: CASIDRGWAEAFF
size: .; J: TRBJ1-6; D: TRBD1; V: TRBV6-4; DNA: TGTGCCACCCTAATTTACACCGACAGGGCCTATAATTCACCCCTCCACTTT; CDR3: CATLIYTDRAYNSPLHF
size: .; J: TRBJ2-3; D: TRBD2; V: TRBV24-1; DNA: TGTGCCACCAGAGCGGGGGCGCTTAGCACAGATACGCAGTATTTT; CDR3: CATRAGALSTDTQYF
size: .; J: TRBJ1-1; D: TRBD1; V: TRBV25-1; DNA: TGTGCCAGCGGGAAACAGGGGAGAAACACTGAAGCTTTCTTT; CDR3: CASGKQGRNTEAFF
size: .; J: TRBJ1-1; D: TRBD1; V: TRBV3-1/TRBV3-2; DNA: TGTGCCCCTAGGGGGCAGGGATTTGGGACTGAAGCTTTCTTT; CDR3: CAPRGQGFGTEAFF
size: .; J: TRBJ2-3; D: .; V: TRBV5-4; DNA: TGTGCCAGCAGCAAGGACTGGACAGCTAGCACAGATACGCAGTATTTT; CDR3: CASSKDWTASTDTQYF
size: once; J: TRBJ1-2; D: .; V: TRBV12-3/TRBV12-4; DNA: TGTGCCAGCAGCCCGACCGGGGGTAGTGGCTACACCTTC; CDR3: CASSPTGGSGYTF
size: .; J: TRBJ1-1; D: TRBD1; V: TRBV18; DNA: TGTGCCAGCTCACCCGGACAGGGCGGTCCTGAAGCTTTCTTT; CDR3: CASSPGQGGPEAFF
size: .; J: TRBJ2-5; D: TRBD1; V: TRBV18; DNA: TGTGCCAGCTCACAACGACAGGGTAGTGGGCAAGAGACCCAGTACTTC; CDR3: CASSQRQGSGQETQYF